These T cell receptor beta chains were read from a single sample in a study of T cell changes during pregnancy in multiple sclerosis. Assay: immunoSEQ multiplex PCR; the TCRdb copy retains only in-frame clones and omits some. The sample has roughly 100,000 clones, 92% seen once; the top ten hold 0.9% to 0.95%. The source was peripheral blood, collected after pregnancy. The receptors were sampled from a female donor with multiple sclerosis, enrolled in a pregnancy study. The conserved cysteine and the conserved F or W are not part of the CDR3 here. Rows give clone size only sometimes, using once, few, many, or a class for an expanded clone.

V gene,clone size,CDR3 protein
TRBV6-5,NA,ASRRRDTKTETQY
TRBV5-1,NA,ASSLGTSLYEQY
TRBV6-5,NA,ASRMASGNEQF
TRBV27,once,ASSSNTGELF
TRBV7-9,NA,ASSPGVPMNTEAF
TRBV4-1,NA,ASSQVTGVGYEQY
TRBV7-9,NA,ASSPSGRALNEQF
TRBV5-1,once,ASSTSRDTQY
TRBV18,NA,ASSPRDRDYEQY
TRBV2,NA,ASSSGLPDTQY
TRBV27,NA,ASSYRFPGDTQY
TRBV28,NA,ASSLVTGGGQETQY
TRBV13,NA,ASSSAGQGSTDTQY
TRBV2,NA,ASKGQGADTQY
TRBV18,NA,ASSPRVRDRGVFVSGANVLT
TRBV27,NA,ASRRTGNYGYT
TRBV19,NA,ASSMGQGNTIY
TRBV15,NA,ATSPGKGGVSSNQPQH
TRBV10-3,NA,AIQSAGGLYEQY